A single sample gave rise to the 10 T cell receptor beta chains below, sequenced in a study of cytomegalovirus exposure and HLA in healthy donors. PCR employed 60 Vbeta and 13 Jbeta primers. Using immunoSEQ multiplex PCR, the repertoire was profiled, and TCRdb retains in-frame clones only, with some absent. The sample holds 120,000 to 150,000 clones, 78% seen once. The sequenced material came from PBMCs. The receptors here all came from a man in his forties or fifties in good health and CMV-seropositive.

J is TRBJ2-7 and V is TRBV27; tentative D call: TRBD2 (5 bases). This CDR3 is 13 amino acids long. Germline V gene sequence: CDR1 MNHEY, CDR2 SMNVEV (reference sequence). Trimming took 2 bases from V and 5 from J, leaving 10 bases between them. The CDR3 reads CASSLVGSHEQYF. CDR3 DNA: TGTGCCAGCAGTTTAGTAGGGAGTCACGAGCAGTACTTC.

The rearrangement uses TRBV18 and TRBJ2-1; a weak D match, TRBD2 (6 bases). The CDR3 sequence is 14 residues long. Germline CDR1 reads KGHSH; CDR2 reads LQKENI. Trimming took off 1 base at V and 6 bases at J, with 10 bases between the two ends. The chain's CDR3 is CASSPQGSGNEQFF. In nucleotides, the CDR3 is TGTGCCAGCTCACCACAAGGTAGCGGCAATGAGCAGTTCTTC.

The rearrangement joins TRBV19 to TRBJ1-2; TRBD1 might be the D (5 bases). The CDR3 sequence is 14 residues long. Germline V gene sequence: CDR1 LNHDA, CDR2 SQIVND (reference sequence). Trimming removed 2 bases from V and 2 bases from J, with 9 bases in between. The DNA for the CDR3 is TGTGCCAGTAGTATATGGGGCCAGAACTATGGCTACACCTTC. As protein: CASSIWGQNYGYTF.

CDR3 residues: CASSLTGGKGSNQPQHF. The CDR3 DNA reads as TGTGCCAGCAGTTTGACAGGGGGCAAAGGTAGCAATCAGCCCCAGCATTTT. The V call is TRBV27, the J call TRBJ1-5, with TRBD1 matching 10 bases. Germline values: CDR1 MNHEY, CDR2 SMNVEV (reference sequence). J lost 0 bases, V lost 3 bases, and 5 bases had no gene match. This CDR3 contains 17 residues.

The chain carries TRBV5-4 and TRBJ2-7; D is unresolved. The CDR3 sequence is 15 residues long. Germline CDR1 reads SGHNT; CDR2 reads YYREEE (reference sequence). Trimming removed 0 bases at V and 0 bases at J, with 10 bases between. The CDR3 nucleotides are TGTGCCAGCAGCTTGGGAGCTCCGGGCTCCTACGAGCAGTACTTC. It translates to CASSLGAPGSYEQYF.

Worth noting for this clone: Distinct nucleotide sequences in the sample also encode this CDR3. The chain uses TRBV2 and TRBJ2-5; maybe TRBD2 (6 bases). Trimming removed 4 bases at V and 1 base at J, with 7 bases between. This CDR3 spans 13 amino acids. The germline gives CDR1 SNHLY, CDR2 FYNNEI. CDR3: CASSVEGQETQYF. The CDR3 DNA is TGTGCCAGCAGTGTGGAGGGCCAAGAGACCCAGTACTTC.

This rearrangement joins TRBV5-1 to TRBJ1-1; 10 nucleotides agree with TRBD1. Germline CDR1 is SGHRS and CDR2 is YFSETQ. The CDR3 spans 15 residues. The J segment lost 5 bases and the V segment lost 0 bases, leaving 4 bases of the junction unmatched. The CDR3 sequence: CASSLEGQGGTEAFF. In nucleotides, the CDR3 is TGCGCCAGCAGCTTGGAAGGACAGGGGGGGACTGAAGCTTTCTTT. Supplemented by reference TRBV5-1 and TRBJ1-1, the full variable domain reads KAGVTQTPRYLIKTRGQQVTLSCSPISGHRSVSWYQQTPGQGLQFLFEYFSETQRNKGNFPGRFSGRQFSNSRSEMNVSTLELGDSALYLCASSLEGQGGTEAFFGQGTRLTVV.

The chain links TRBV4-1 to TRBJ2-3; D perhaps matches TRBD1 (5 bases). Germline-derived CDR1 and CDR2 are MGHRA and YSYEKL. Trimming stripped 4 bases from V and 6 bases from J, with 17 bases between. The CDR3 runs to 15 residues. CDR3 protein: CASSLRQTTGDTQYF. The CDR3 nucleotides are TGCGCCAGCAGCCTGCGACAGACCACAGGTGATACGCAGTATTTT.

This sequence joins TRBV6-5 and TRBJ1-1; possible D gene TRBD1, 5 bases. The length of the CDR3 is 14 residues. Trimming removed 9 bases from V and 1 base from J, with 15 bases in between. Germline V CDR1 and CDR2: MNHEY, SVGAGI. For the CDR3, the DNA is TGTGCCAGTAGAGGTAGGGGCCCGAACACTGAAGCTTTCTTT. It specifies CASRGRGPNTEAFF.

The chain recombines TRBV28 with TRBJ2-7, with 7 bases aligning to TRBD1. Germline assignment: CDR1 MDHEN and CDR2 SYDVKM. The V segment lost 6 bases and the J segment 6 bases; nucleotides outside the gene matches: 14. This CDR3 comprises 15 residues. For the CDR3, the DNA is TGTGCCAGCAGAAGCCGAGGGACAGATCTACGCGAGCAGTACTTC. Its translation: CASRSRGTDLREQYF.